The next 24 T cell receptor beta chains were all read from a single sample in a study of long-term antiretroviral therapy in people with HIV. Survey level was the resolution at which the v3.0 immunoSEQ assay ran. This table comes from immunoSEQ multiplex PCR, and its TCRdb copy is limited to in-frame clones, with some not included. The sample yields 20,000 to 25,000 clones, less than 80% seen once. Source: unsorted PBMCs, taken 4.1 years after starting antiretroviral therapy. The receptor source for this set is a woman aged 40 to 50 with HIV.

The rearrangement uses TRBV6-5 and TRBJ1-1; D is undetermined. The germline V gene encodes CDR1 MNHEY and CDR2 SVGAGI. With 6 bases removed from V and 4 bases from J, the gap between germline ends came to 12 bases. This CDR3 comprises 13 residues. CDR3: CASRIRVGTEAFF. The CDR3 bases are TGTGCCAGCAGGATAAGGGTGGGCACTGAAGCTTTCTTT.

The J gene is TRBJ2-2, the V gene TRBV2; TRBD2 aligns across 7 bases. V lost 6 bases and J lost 6; bases outside the gene matches: 7. The CDR3 totals 14 residues. In germline, CDR1 is SNHLY, CDR2 FYNNEI. CDR3 nucleotide sequence: TGTGCCAGCAGCGAACCAGGGAGGGCCGGGGAGCTGTTTTTT. Its protein is CASSEPGRAGELFF.

The chain links TRBV7-9 to TRBJ2-7; 7 bases map to TRBD1. Trimming at V came to 8 bases and at J to 0 bases, leaving 7 bases not matched to a gene. CDR3 length: 14 amino acids. Germline lookup yields CDR1 SEHNR and CDR2 FQNEAQ (reference sequence). CDR3 sequence: CASGRDSNSYEQYF. The CDR3 bases are TGTGCCAGCGGCCGGGACAGTAACTCCTACGAGCAGTACTTC.

V gene TRBV28 combines with J gene TRBJ2-7; TRBD1 matches at 8 bases. Germline V gives CDR1 MDHEN, CDR2 SYDVKM. The CDR3 has 15 amino acids. J was trimmed by 3 bases and V by 5 bases; bases with no gene match: 9. The CDR3 sequence: CASSPHRQGIYEQYF. CDR3 DNA sequence: TGTGCCAGCAGTCCTCATAGACAGGGGATCTACGAGCAGTACTTC.

J is TRBJ2-1 and V is TRBV4-3; possibly TRBD2 for D (6 bases). The length of the CDR3 is 16 residues. Per germline, CDR1 LGHNA and CDR2 YSLEER. Trimming took off 0 bases at V and 5 bases at J, with 14 bases between the two ends. DNA of the CDR3: TGCGCCAGCAGCCAAGATCGTGCGGGGCCTAACAATGAGCAGTTCTTC. Amino acid sequence: CASSQDRAGPNNEQFF.

This chain joins TRBV18 and TRBJ2-7, with TRBD1 matching over 8 bases. The CDR3 sequence is 13 residues long. Germline CDR1 is KGHSH and CDR2 is LQKENI. The V and J ends lost 6 bases and 6 bases, in that order; junction bases with no gene match: 7. The chain's CDR3 is CASSPRDRGEQYF. The CDR3 coding sequence is TGTGCCAGCTCCCCGCGTGACAGGGGCGAGCAGTACTTC.

This clone has more than one count but fewer than ten. The junction does not match germline at one end; this may be a read error. The V call is TRBV7-9, the J call TRBJ1-3; D remains unclear. Germline V gives CDR1 SEHNR, CDR2 FQNEAQ (reference sequence). The CDR3 contains 12 residues. CDR3 region: CASSLVPGDEHF. The CDR3 DNA follows: TGTGCCAGCAGCTTGGTCCCGGGAGACGAGCATTTT.

CDR3 sequence reads: CASSQEPSSNQPQHF. The CDR3 bases are TGCGCCAGCAGCCAAGAGCCAAGTAGCAATCAGCCCCAGCATTTT. V and J are TRBV4-1 and TRBJ1-5; D ambiguous. V was clipped by 0 bases and J by 0 bases, with 6 bases between them. Germline CDR1 MGHRA, CDR2 YSYEKL. The CDR3 extends over 15 amino acids.

This clone was seen only once. The chain is built from TRBV4-2 and TRBJ2-7; 12 bases fit TRBD1. Germline V gene sequence: CDR1 LGHNA, CDR2 YNFKEQ. There are 17 residues in the CDR3. After removal of 4 bases from V and 2 bases from J, the junction contained 9 bases not matched to a gene. The CDR3, as DNA: TGTGCCAGCAGCCGGGGACAGGGGGCGGGATTTCCCTACGAGCAGTACTTC. It yields the protein CASSRGQGAGFPYEQYF.

This clone was seen only a few times. V is TRBV2 and J is TRBJ1-5, with a tentative D call TRBD1 (6 bases). The V and J ends lost 6 bases and 6 bases respectively, with 18 bases between them. The CDR3 extends over 15 amino acids. The germline V gene has CDR1 SNHLY and CDR2 FYNNEI. The CDR3 sequence is CASREDSLTSQPQHF. The CDR3 nucleotides are TGTGCCAGCAGAGAGGACAGCCTTACTAGTCAGCCCCAGCATTTT.

This chain uses TRBV15 with TRBJ2-3; 10 bases map to TRBD2. The CDR3 sequence is 19 residues long. Germline lookup yields CDR1 LNHNV and CDR2 YYDKDF (reference sequence). V shed 0 bases and J 6 bases; nucleotides not matched to a gene: 15. CDR3 protein: CATSRDHLLLAGDEDTQYF. The CDR3, as DNA: TGTGCCACCAGCAGAGATCATCTATTGCTAGCGGGGGACGAGGATACGCAGTATTTT.

V and J are TRBV5-1 and TRBJ2-1, with D tentatively TRBD2 (6 bases). The length of the CDR3 is 14 residues. V lost 4 bases to trimming and J lost 4 bases, with 12 bases between them. Germline CDR1 reads SGHRS; CDR2 reads YFSETQ. The CDR3 DNA reads TGCGCCAGCAGCACTCTCGGGGGTTACAATGAGCAGTTCTTC. This codes for CASSTLGGYNEQFF.

The V and J genes are TRBV29-1 and TRBJ2-1; D possibly corresponds to TRBD2 (5 bases). The germline V gene has CDR1 SQVTM and CDR2 ANQGSEA. V lost 2 bases and J lost 6, with 8 bases in between. This CDR3 has 12 residues. This chain's CDR3 is CSVELRVNEQFF. The CDR3, as DNA: TGCAGCGTTGAATTGCGGGTCAATGAGCAGTTCTTC.

This clone was counted between two and nine times. The chain combines TRBV6-1 with TRBJ2-7; D not resolved. The CDR3 extends over 14 amino acids. The V and J ends lost 2 bases and 4 bases respectively, with 12 bases between them. Looked up from germline, CDR1 is MNHNS and CDR2 is SASEGT. CDR3 sequence reads: CASSEHGVGYEQYF. In DNA, the CDR3 is TGTGCCAGCAGTGAACATGGGGTGGGGTACGAGCAGTACTTC.

The V gene is TRBV9, the J gene TRBJ1-1; maybe TRBD1 (6 bases). V dropped 4 bases and J dropped 1 base, with 8 bases sitting between them. In germline, CDR1 is SGDLS, CDR2 YYNGEE. The CDR3 is 13 residues long. The CDR3 bases are TGTGCCAGCAGCAAAGGGGGGAACACTGAAGCTTTCTTT. Amino acids: CASSKGGNTEAFF.

The V call is TRBV18, the J call TRBJ2-1; TRBD2 matches at 8 bases. Germline V lookup: CDR1 KGHSH, CDR2 LQKENI. The CDR3 has 17 amino acids. The ends lost 3 bases at V and 2 bases at J; junction bases unmatched: 9. The CDR3 DNA reads TGTGCCAGCTCACCCCCTCGGACTAGCCATACCTACAATGAGCAGTTCTTC. This encodes CASSPPRTSHTYNEQFF.

This rearrangement joins TRBV4-3 to TRBJ2-3; no reliable D call. CDR1 and CDR2 (germline): LGHNA, YSLEER. Trimming took 4 bases from V and 0 from J, leaving 11 bases between them. CDR3 size: 15 residues. The CDR3 region is CASSLSRASTDTQYF. CDR3 coding DNA: TGCGCCAGCAGCCTCAGCAGAGCAAGCACAGATACGCAGTATTTT.

The rearrangement links TRBV5-4 to TRBJ1-4; 7 bases match TRBD1. The CDR3 runs 14 residues. In germline, CDR1 is SGHNT, CDR2 YYREEE (reference sequence). Trimming removed 3 bases from V and 4 bases from J; junction bases left unmatched: 3. The CDR3 bases are TGTGCCAGCAGCTACCGGGACAGTAATGAAAAACTGTTTTTT. Its protein is CASSYRDSNEKLFF.

CDR3 loop: CASSSGRQGNTEAFF. As DNA, the CDR3 is TGCGCCAGCAGCTCAGGAAGGCAAGGGAACACTGAAGCTTTCTTT. The chain carries TRBV5-1 and TRBJ1-1; D call uncertain. V lost 3 bases to trimming and J lost 1 base, with 13 bases between them. This CDR3 is built from 15 residues. Germline CDR1 reads SGHRS; CDR2 reads YFSETQ. Looking up the rest from reference TRBV5-1 and TRBJ1-1 gives the full variable domain: KAGVTQTPRYLIKTRGQQVTLSCSPISGHRSVSWYQQTPGQGLQFLFEYFSETQRNKGNFPGRFSGRQFSNSRSEMNVSTLELGDSALYLCASSSGRQGNTEAFFGQGTRLTVV.

This clone was recorded a few times. The V gene is TRBV9, the J gene TRBJ2-7; D may match TRBD1 or TRBD2 (5 bases each). V was shortened by 0 bases and J by 0 bases, with 10 bases between the two germline ends. Germline V gene data show CDR1 as SGDLS and CDR2 as YYNGEE. The CDR3 spans 15 residues. This CDR3 is CASSVGSGSSYEQYF. The CDR3 DNA reads as TGTGCCAGCAGCGTAGGTTCAGGGAGCTCCTACGAGCAGTACTTC.

V and J are TRBV6-5 and TRBJ2-1; D may correspond to TRBD1 or TRBD2 (5 bases each). Between the trimmed V and J ends, which lost 5 bases and 4 bases, there was a span of 12 bases. CDR3 size: 14 residues. Looked up from germline, CDR1 is MNHEY and CDR2 is SVGAGI. CDR3: CASSQWGKYNEQFF. In nucleotides, the CDR3 is TGTGCCAGCAGTCAGTGGGGGAAATACAATGAGCAGTTCTTC.

This clone showed up just a few times. The CDR3 DNA reads as TGTGCCATCAGTGAGTCGGACTACGAGCAGTACTTC. Its protein product is CAISESDYEQYF. The J gene is TRBJ2-7, the V gene TRBV10-3; no firm D call. Trimming left V 0 bases short and J 3 bases short, with 3 bases between. The CDR3 totals 12 residues. Germline V gives CDR1 ENHRY, CDR2 SYGVKD.

V is TRBV5-4 and J is TRBJ1-1; perhaps TRBD1 as D (5 bases). This CDR3 has 15 residues. The germline V gene encodes CDR1 SGHNT and CDR2 YYREEE (reference sequence). V was cut by 3 bases and J by 2 bases, with 14 bases left in between. This chain's CDR3 is CASSWRGPGNTEAFF. CDR3 bases: TGTGCCAGCAGCTGGAGGGGCCCGGGTAACACTGAAGCTTTCTTT.

The chain combines TRBV12-5 with TRBJ2-7, with D possibly matching TRBD1 (5 bases). The CDR3 runs to 13 residues. Germline V CDR1 and CDR2: LGHNT, FRNRAP. Trimming took off 1 base at V and 6 bases at J, with 10 bases between the two ends. CDR3 region: CASGLGRGFEQYF. The CDR3 nucleotides are TGTGCTAGTGGTTTGGGTAGGGGTTTCGAGCAGTACTTC.